This T cell receptor (beta chain) was identified during a study of T cell responses to AZD1222 COVID-19 vaccine. Across the whole study: Doses given second, at about 4 or about 12 weeks, were pooled.

The study's findings and limits: Spike-specific TCRs gained breadth and depth after people received two AZD1222 doses. Donor demographics were predominantly white British with a female majority; clonal diversity may be underestimated.

Data came from immunoSEQ multiplex PCR; TCRdb stores just in-frame clones and leaves some out. This table holds 150,000 to 200,000 clones, less than 95% found once. Note on this clone: The antigen remains undetermined.

The CDR3 totals 15 residues. J lost 2 bases, V lost 3 bases, and 7 bases had no gene match. Germline V gene lookup returns CDR1 SGDLS and CDR2 YYNGEE. The sequencing here drew on peripheral blood, taken on day 0 of AZD1222 vaccination. The chain employs TRBV9 and TRBJ2-5; 7 bases agree with TRBD2. This TCR was recovered from an adult in good health. DNA of the CDR3: TGTGCCAGCAGCGAATGGGGACTACCACAAGAGACCCAGTACTTC. This translates into CASSEWGLPQETQYF.